This T cell receptor (beta chain) came from a study of shared clonotypes between healthy human individuals. As for the study in general: Participating donors consisted of two women and a few men aged 18 to 49.

The naive CD8 population came from CD45RO-negative cells selected for CCR7, without terminally differentiated effector memory CD45RA+ cells. CDR1 SGHTA and CDR2 FQGNSA come from the germline V gene. V was pared by 4 bases and J by 5 bases, with 14 bases between. The CDR3 is made up of 14 amino acids. This table comes from immunoSEQ multiplex PCR, and its TCRdb copy is limited to in-frame clones, with some not included. This sample has about 820,000 clones, with roughly 92% found just once. V usage is TRBV7-2 and J usage is TRBJ2-5; possibly TRBD2 for D (5 bases). The source material was naive CD8+ T cells sorted from blood. The TCR was taken from a man aged 25 to 40 in good health. CDR3 coding DNA: TGTGCCAGCAGCTCATGGACTCGGGGTGAGACCCAGTACTTC. Encoded protein: CASSSWTRGETQYF. Full variable domain (missing parts from reference TRBV7-2 and TRBJ2-5): GAGVSQSPSNKVTEKGKDVELRCDPISGHTALYWYRQSLGQGLEFLIYFQGNSAPDKSGLPSDRFSAERTGGSVSTLTIQRTQQEDSAVYLCASSSWTRGETQYFGPGTRLLVL.